These T cell receptor beta chains were read from a single sample in a study of cytomegalovirus exposure and HLA in healthy donors. Assay: immunoSEQ multiplex PCR; the TCRdb copy retains only in-frame clones and omits some. This repertoire shows tens of thousands of clones, approximately 68% found once; its top ten account for approximately 5.8%. Sequences were obtained from PBMCs. These receptor sequences come from a boy aged 5-17 years in good health and CMV-seropositive. CDR3s include the opening cysteine and the closing phenylalanine or tryptophan. D genes are given only for firm matches. Clone size is given for some rows only: seen once, a few or many times, or a class if the clone is expanded.

j_gene: TRBJ2-7; d_gene: -; v_gene: TRBV7-6; abundance: -; CDR3aa: CASSLMTGGRSNEQYF; CDR3nt: TGTGCCAGCAGCTTAATGACCGGGGGACGGTCCAACGAGCAGTACTTC
j_gene: TRBJ2-3; d_gene: TRBD2; v_gene: TRBV7-9; abundance: -; CDR3aa: CASSLRPGGLDTQYF; CDR3nt: TGTGCCAGCAGCTTACGGCCGGGGGGGCTCGATACGCAGTATTTT
j_gene: TRBJ2-5; d_gene: TRBD2; v_gene: TRBV5-1; abundance: -; CDR3aa: CASSRGGLAGGIQETQYF; CDR3nt: TGCGCCAGCAGCCGGGGGGGACTAGCGGGAGGAATCCAAGAGACCCAGTACTTC
j_gene: TRBJ1-6; d_gene: -; v_gene: TRBV4-2; abundance: -; CDR3aa: CASSQRLGEGVAYNSPLHF; CDR3nt: TGTGCCAGCAGCCAAAGATTGGGCGAGGGGGTCGCCTATAATTCACCCCTCCACTTT
j_gene: TRBJ2-1; d_gene: TRBD1; v_gene: TRBV5-4; abundance: -; CDR3aa: CASSLDRGNYNEQFF; CDR3nt: TGTGCCAGCAGCTTGGACAGGGGAAACTACAATGAGCAGTTCTTC
j_gene: TRBJ2-5; d_gene: TRBD2; v_gene: TRBV18; abundance: -; CDR3aa: CASAGTSLQETQYF; CDR3nt: TGTGCCAGCGCCGGGACTAGCCTTCAAGAGACCCAGTACTTC
j_gene: TRBJ1-1; d_gene: -; v_gene: TRBV7-2; abundance: -; CDR3aa: CASSLAQGTGAFF; CDR3nt: TGTGCCAGCAGCTTAGCGCAGGGGACGGGAGCTTTCTTT
j_gene: TRBJ2-7; d_gene: -; v_gene: TRBV13; abundance: -; CDR3aa: CASSLGRNRQRGYEQYF; CDR3nt: TGTGCCAGCAGCTTAGGCCGAAACCGGCAAAGAGGCTACGAGCAGTACTTC
j_gene: TRBJ2-7; d_gene: TRBD1; v_gene: TRBV19; abundance: -; CDR3aa: CASALGTGGYEQYF; CDR3nt: TGTGCCAGTGCACTTGGGACAGGGGGCTACGAGCAGTACTTC
j_gene: TRBJ2-1; d_gene: -; v_gene: TRBV6-6; abundance: -; CDR3aa: CASSRPRLVDENEQFF; CDR3nt: TGTGCCAGCAGCCGACCCCGACTAGTGGATGAAAATGAGCAGTTCTTC
j_gene: TRBJ1-1; d_gene: -; v_gene: TRBV29-1; abundance: -; CDR3aa: CSVGQPDTEAFF; CDR3nt: TGCAGCGTCGGACAGCCGGACACTGAAGCTTTCTTT
j_gene: TRBJ1-4; d_gene: TRBD1; v_gene: TRBV6-1; abundance: few; CDR3aa: CASRPTGEANEKLFF; CDR3nt: TGTGCCAGCAGACCTACAGGGGAGGCTAATGAAAAACTGTTTTTT
j_gene: TRBJ1-6; d_gene: -; v_gene: TRBV9; abundance: -; CDR3aa: CASSPHWTDRFNSPLHF; CDR3nt: TGTGCCAGCAGCCCGCATTGGACCGACAGATTCAATTCACCCCTCCACTTT
j_gene: TRBJ2-3; d_gene: -; v_gene: TRBV30; abundance: -; CDR3aa: CACPLQEGRQDTQYF; CDR3nt: TGTGCCTGCCCCCTCCAGGAGGGTAGGCAGGATACGCAGTATTTT
j_gene: TRBJ1-5; d_gene: -; v_gene: TRBV5-5; abundance: -; CDR3aa: CASSLEGSPQPQHF; CDR3nt: TGTGCCAGCAGCTTGGAGGGGTCGCCACAGCCCCAGCATTTT
j_gene: TRBJ2-2; d_gene: -; v_gene: TRBV5-4; abundance: -; CDR3aa: CASSGSKNTGLELFF; CDR3nt: TGTGCCAGCAGCGGGAGCAAGAACACCGGGTTAGAGCTGTTTTTT
j_gene: TRBJ1-1; d_gene: -; v_gene: TRBV19; abundance: -; CDR3aa: CASRMRGGSGSEAFF; CDR3nt: TGTGCCAGCAGAATGCGGGGGGGCAGTGGATCTGAAGCTTTCTTT
j_gene: TRBJ2-7; d_gene: -; v_gene: TRBV25-1; abundance: few; CDR3aa: CASSELGGGEQYF; CDR3nt: TGTGCCAGCAGTGAATTAGGAGGTGGGGAGCAGTACTTC
j_gene: TRBJ2-1; d_gene: TRBD1; v_gene: TRBV7-7; abundance: many; CDR3aa: CASSAGGSYNEQFF; CDR3nt: TGTGCCAGCAGCGCAGGGGGCTCTTACAATGAGCAGTTCTTC
j_gene: TRBJ1-1; d_gene: -; v_gene: TRBV4-2; abundance: -; CDR3aa: CASSPHRVDTEAFF; CDR3nt: TGTGCCAGCAGCCCGCACAGGGTAGACACTGAAGCTTTCTTT
j_gene: TRBJ2-2; d_gene: TRBD1; v_gene: TRBV5-1; abundance: -; CDR3aa: CASSLWVGTGDTGELFF; CDR3nt: TGCGCCAGCAGCTTGTGGGTCGGGACAGGCGACACCGGGGAGCTGTTTTTT
j_gene: TRBJ1-1; d_gene: TRBD1; v_gene: TRBV4-1; abundance: few; CDR3aa: CASSQGDRMNTEAFF; CDR3nt: TGCGCCAGCAGCCAAGGGGACAGGATGAACACTGAAGCTTTCTTT
j_gene: TRBJ2-2; d_gene: TRBD2; v_gene: TRBV27; abundance: few; CDR3aa: CASSRFSGANTGELFF; CDR3nt: TGTGCCAGCAGTCGATTTAGCGGGGCGAACACCGGGGAGCTGTTTTTT
j_gene: TRBJ1-5; d_gene: -; v_gene: TRBV18; abundance: -; CDR3aa: CASSGSGGVHAPQHF; CDR3nt: TGTGCCAGCTCAGGCTCCGGGGGAGTTCATGCGCCCCAGCATTTT
j_gene: TRBJ2-7; d_gene: -; v_gene: TRBV30; abundance: once; CDR3aa: CAWSVQGYEQYF; CDR3nt: TGTGCCTGGAGTGTACAGGGCTACGAGCAGTACTTC
j_gene: TRBJ1-2; d_gene: TRBD1; v_gene: TRBV6-1; abundance: -; CDR3aa: CGVDGGPGGYGYTF; CDR3nt: TGTGGGGTCGATGGAGGGCCAGGGGGCTATGGCTACACCTTC
j_gene: TRBJ1-2; d_gene: -; v_gene: TRBV27; abundance: -; CDR3aa: CASSLSHPPDFNYGYTF; CDR3nt: TGTGCCAGCAGTTTATCCCACCCCCCTGACTTTAACTATGGCTACACCTTC
j_gene: TRBJ2-3; d_gene: TRBD2; v_gene: TRBV30; abundance: -; CDR3aa: CAWSAGLAGSSTDTQYF; CDR3nt: TGTGCCTGGAGTGCAGGTTTAGCGGGGTCTAGCACAGATACGCAGTATTTT
j_gene: TRBJ1-2; d_gene: -; v_gene: TRBV4-3; abundance: -; CDR3aa: CASSQDPLRLYGYTF; CDR3nt: TGCGCCAGCAGCCAAGATCCCCTGCGCTTGTATGGCTACACCTTC
j_gene: TRBJ2-2; d_gene: -; v_gene: TRBV7-6; abundance: few; CDR3aa: CASSPLRAGTGELFF; CDR3nt: TGTGCCAGCAGCCCCCTTCGGGCGGGGACCGGGGAGCTGTTTTTT
j_gene: TRBJ2-1; d_gene: -; v_gene: TRBV19; abundance: -; CDR3aa: CASSIPTLANNEQFF; CDR3nt: TGTGCCAGTAGTATCCCAACTCTAGCGAACAATGAGCAGTTCTTC
j_gene: TRBJ1-1; d_gene: -; v_gene: TRBV19; abundance: -; CDR3aa: CASSPQTGLAAFF; CDR3nt: TGTGCCAGTAGTCCTCAGACAGGCTTGGCGGCTTTCTTT
j_gene: TRBJ2-1; d_gene: TRBD2; v_gene: TRBV27; abundance: -; CDR3aa: CASSLASGPNEQFF; CDR3nt: TGTGCCAGCAGTTTAGCTAGCGGGCCCAATGAGCAGTTCTTC
j_gene: TRBJ2-7; d_gene: TRBD1; v_gene: TRBV7-9; abundance: few; CDR3aa: CASSLARVLNRGYPYEQYF; CDR3nt: TGTGCCAGCAGCTTAGCCCGAGTACTAAACAGGGGCTACCCCTACGAGCAGTACTTC
j_gene: TRBJ2-1; d_gene: TRBD2; v_gene: TRBV4-1; abundance: -; CDR3aa: CASSQEGGSSYNEQFF; CDR3nt: TGCGCCAGCAGCCAAGAGGGGGGGAGCTCCTACAATGAGCAGTTCTTC
j_gene: TRBJ1-2; d_gene: TRBD1; v_gene: TRBV6-1; abundance: -; CDR3aa: CASSAGGVYGYTF; CDR3nt: TGTGCCAGCAGTGCAGGGGGCGTCTATGGCTACACCTTC
j_gene: TRBJ1-2; d_gene: TRBD1; v_gene: TRBV10-3; abundance: few; CDR3aa: CAISELGQGEISCGYTF; CDR3nt: TGTGCCATCAGTGAGCTTGGACAGGGTGAGATATCGTGCGGCTACACCTTC
j_gene: TRBJ2-7; d_gene: -; v_gene: TRBV7-9; abundance: few; CDR3aa: CATSDTSYEQYF; CDR3nt: TGTGCCACCAGTGACACCTCCTACGAGCAGTACTTC
j_gene: TRBJ2-7; d_gene: TRBD1; v_gene: TRBV5-6; abundance: -; CDR3aa: CASSSGTGVSYEQYF; CDR3nt: TGTGCCAGCAGCTCCGGGACAGGGGTGTCCTACGAGCAGTACTTC
j_gene: TRBJ1-5; d_gene: -; v_gene: TRBV27; abundance: few; CDR3aa: CASRTLSQPQHF; CDR3nt: TGTGCCAGCCGTACCCTAAGTCAGCCCCAGCATTTT